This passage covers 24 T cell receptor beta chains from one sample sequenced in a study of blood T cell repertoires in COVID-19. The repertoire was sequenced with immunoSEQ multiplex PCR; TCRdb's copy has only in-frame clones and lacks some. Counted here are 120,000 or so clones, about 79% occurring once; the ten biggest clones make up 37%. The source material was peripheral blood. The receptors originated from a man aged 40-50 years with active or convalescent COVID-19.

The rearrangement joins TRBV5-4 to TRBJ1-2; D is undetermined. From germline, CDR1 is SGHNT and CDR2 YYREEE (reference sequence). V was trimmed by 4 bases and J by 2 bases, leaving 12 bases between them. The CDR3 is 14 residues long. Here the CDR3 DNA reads TGTGCCAGCAGCGCCCCTCCGGGGAACTATGGCTACACCTTC. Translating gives CASSAPPGNYGYTF.

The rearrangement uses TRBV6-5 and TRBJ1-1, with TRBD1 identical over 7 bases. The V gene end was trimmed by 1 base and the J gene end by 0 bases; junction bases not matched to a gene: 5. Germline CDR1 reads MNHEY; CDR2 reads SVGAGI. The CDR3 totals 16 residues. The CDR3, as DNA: TGTGCCAGCAGTTACTGGAAAGGACAGGTGAACACTGAAGCTTTCTTT. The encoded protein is CASSYWKGQVNTEAFF.

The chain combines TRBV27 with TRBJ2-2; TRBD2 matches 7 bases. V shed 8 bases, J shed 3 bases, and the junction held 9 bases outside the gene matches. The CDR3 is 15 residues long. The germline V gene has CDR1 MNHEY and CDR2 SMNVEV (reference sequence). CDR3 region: CASAVSGGYTGELFF. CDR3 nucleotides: TGTGCCAGCGCCGTTTCGGGGGGATACACCGGGGAGCTGTTTTTT.

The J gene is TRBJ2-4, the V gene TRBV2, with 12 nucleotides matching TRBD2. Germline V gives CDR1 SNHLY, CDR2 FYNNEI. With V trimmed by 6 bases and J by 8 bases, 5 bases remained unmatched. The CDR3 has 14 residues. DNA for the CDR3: TGTGCCAGCAGGCAGACTAGCGGGAGATACATTCAGTACTTC. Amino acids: CASRQTSGRYIQYF.

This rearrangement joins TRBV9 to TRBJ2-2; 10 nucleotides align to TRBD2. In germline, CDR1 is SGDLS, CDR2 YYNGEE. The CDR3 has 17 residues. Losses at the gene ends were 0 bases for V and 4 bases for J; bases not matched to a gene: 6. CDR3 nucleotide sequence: TGTGCCAGCAGCGTAGGAAGTCTAGCGGGAGTCACCGGGGAGCTGTTTTTT. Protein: CASSVGSLAGVTGELFF.

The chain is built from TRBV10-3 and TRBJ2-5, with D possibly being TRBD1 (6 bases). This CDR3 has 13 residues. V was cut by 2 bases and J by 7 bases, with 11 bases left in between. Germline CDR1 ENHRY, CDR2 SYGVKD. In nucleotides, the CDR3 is TGTGCCATCAGTGAGCGGGACACCGGGACCCAGTACTTC. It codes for CAISERDTGTQYF.

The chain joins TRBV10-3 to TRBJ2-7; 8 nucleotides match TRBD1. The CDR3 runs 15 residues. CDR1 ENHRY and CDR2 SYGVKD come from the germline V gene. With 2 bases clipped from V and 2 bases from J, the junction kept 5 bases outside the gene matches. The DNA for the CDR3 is TGTGCCATCAGTGAGAGTCAGGGGGCCACCTACGAGCAGTACTTC. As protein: CAISESQGATYEQYF.

Here the CDR3 reads CAISESDRAAEAFF. CDR3 in DNA: TGTGCCATCAGTGAGTCGGACAGGGCCGCTGAAGCTTTCTTT. V and J are TRBV10-3 and TRBJ1-1; 8 bases align to TRBD1. The CDR3 is made up of 14 amino acids. Germline values: CDR1 ENHRY, CDR2 SYGVKD. The V and J ends lost 0 bases and 6 bases, in that order; junction bases with no gene match: 3.

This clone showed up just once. CDR3 sequence: CASSQVSPEETQYF. In nucleotides, the CDR3 is TGTGCCAGCAGCCAAGTTTCCCCGGAAGAGACCCAGTACTTC. The J gene is TRBJ2-5, the V gene TRBV3-1 (or the pseudogene TRBV3-2); no definite D call. Trimming pared 1 base from V and 3 bases from J, leaving 9 bases between. CDR3 length: 14 residues. Germline-derived CDR1 and CDR2 are LGHDT and YNNKEL (reference sequence).

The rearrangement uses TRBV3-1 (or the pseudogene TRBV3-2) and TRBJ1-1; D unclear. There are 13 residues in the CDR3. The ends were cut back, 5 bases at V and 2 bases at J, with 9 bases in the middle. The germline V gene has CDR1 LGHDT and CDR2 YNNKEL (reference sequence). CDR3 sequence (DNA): TGTGCCAGCAGCGACAACGCTAACACTGAAGCTTTCTTT. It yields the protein CASSDNANTEAFF.

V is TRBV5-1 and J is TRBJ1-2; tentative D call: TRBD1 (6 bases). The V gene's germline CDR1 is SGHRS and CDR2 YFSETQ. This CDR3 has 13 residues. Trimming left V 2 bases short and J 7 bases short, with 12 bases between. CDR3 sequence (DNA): TGCGCCAGCAGCTTAACAGGGCTTAGTGGCTACACCTTC. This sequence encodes CASSLTGLSGYTF.

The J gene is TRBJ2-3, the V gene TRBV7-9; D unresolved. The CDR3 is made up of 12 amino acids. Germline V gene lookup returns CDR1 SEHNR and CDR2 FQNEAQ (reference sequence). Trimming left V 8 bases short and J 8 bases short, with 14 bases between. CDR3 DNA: TGTGCCAGCGGAACTGATTCGGGTACGCAGTATTTT. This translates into CASGTDSGTQYF.

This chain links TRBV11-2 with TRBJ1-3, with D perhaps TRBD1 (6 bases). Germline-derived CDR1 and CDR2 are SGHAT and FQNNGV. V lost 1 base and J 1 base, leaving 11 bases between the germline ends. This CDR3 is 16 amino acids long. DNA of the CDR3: TGTGCCAGCAGCTTAGGGACAGCCCGTTCTGGAAACACCATATATTTT. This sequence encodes CASSLGTARSGNTIYF.

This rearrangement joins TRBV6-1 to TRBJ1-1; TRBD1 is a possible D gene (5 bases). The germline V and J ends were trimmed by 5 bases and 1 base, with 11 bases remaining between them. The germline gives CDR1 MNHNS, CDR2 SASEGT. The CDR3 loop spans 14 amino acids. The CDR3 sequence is CASSPQVENTEAFF. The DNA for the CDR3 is TGTGCCAGCAGTCCACAGGTGGAGAACACTGAAGCTTTCTTT.

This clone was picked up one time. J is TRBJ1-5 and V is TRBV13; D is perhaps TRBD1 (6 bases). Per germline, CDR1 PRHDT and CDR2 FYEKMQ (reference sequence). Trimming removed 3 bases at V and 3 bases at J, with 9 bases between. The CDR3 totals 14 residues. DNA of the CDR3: TGTGCCAGCAGCTTGGGGGCGAACAATCAGCCCCAGCATTTT. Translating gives CASSLGANNQPQHF.

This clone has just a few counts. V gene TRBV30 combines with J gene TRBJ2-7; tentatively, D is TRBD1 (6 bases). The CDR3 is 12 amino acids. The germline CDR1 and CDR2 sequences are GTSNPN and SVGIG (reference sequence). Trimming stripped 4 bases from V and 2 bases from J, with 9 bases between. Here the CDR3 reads CAWTRDTYEQYF. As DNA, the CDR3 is TGTGCCTGGACACGGGACACCTACGAGCAGTACTTC.

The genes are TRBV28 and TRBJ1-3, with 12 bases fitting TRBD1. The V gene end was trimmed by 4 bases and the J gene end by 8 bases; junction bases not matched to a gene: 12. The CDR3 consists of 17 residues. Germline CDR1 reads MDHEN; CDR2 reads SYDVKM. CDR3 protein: CASSSAGTGGGTDTIYF. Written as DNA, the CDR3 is TGTGCCAGCAGTTCCGCCGGGACAGGGGGCGGGACGGACACCATATATTTT.

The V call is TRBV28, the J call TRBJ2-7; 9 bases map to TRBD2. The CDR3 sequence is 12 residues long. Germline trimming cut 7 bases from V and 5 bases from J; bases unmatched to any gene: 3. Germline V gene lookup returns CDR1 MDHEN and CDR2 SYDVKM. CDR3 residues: CASTSGIHEQYF. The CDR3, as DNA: TGTGCCAGCACTAGCGGGATCCACGAGCAGTACTTC. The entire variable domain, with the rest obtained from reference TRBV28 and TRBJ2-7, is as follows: DVKVTQSSRYLVKRTGEKVFLECVQDMDHENMFWYRQDPGLGLRLIYFSYDVKMKEKGDIPEGYSVSREKKERFSLILESASTNQTSMYLCASTSGIHEQYFGPGTRLTVT.

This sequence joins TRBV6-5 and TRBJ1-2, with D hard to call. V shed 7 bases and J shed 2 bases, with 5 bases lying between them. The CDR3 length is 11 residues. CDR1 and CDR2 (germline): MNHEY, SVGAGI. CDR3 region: CASKRNYGYTF. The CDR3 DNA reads TGTGCCAGCAAGAGAAACTATGGCTACACCTTC.

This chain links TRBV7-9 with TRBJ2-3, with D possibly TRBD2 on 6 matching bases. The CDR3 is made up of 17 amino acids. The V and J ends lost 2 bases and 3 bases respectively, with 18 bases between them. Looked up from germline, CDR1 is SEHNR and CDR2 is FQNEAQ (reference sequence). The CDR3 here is CASSLSASVAVTDTQYF. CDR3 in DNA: TGTGCCAGCAGCTTAAGTGCTAGCGTGGCAGTAACAGATACGCAGTATTTT. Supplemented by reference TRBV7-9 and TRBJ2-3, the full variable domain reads DTGVSQNPRHKITKRGQNVTFRCDPISEHNRLYWYRQTLGQGPEFLTYFQNEAQLEKSRLLSDRFSAERPKGSFSTLEIQRTEQGDSAMYLCASSLSASVAVTDTQYFGPGTRLTVL.

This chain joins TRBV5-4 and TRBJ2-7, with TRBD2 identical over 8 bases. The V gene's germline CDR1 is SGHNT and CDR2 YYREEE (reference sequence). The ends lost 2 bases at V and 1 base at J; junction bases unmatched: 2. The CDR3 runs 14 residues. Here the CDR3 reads CASSFRGGSYEQYF. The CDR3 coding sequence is TGTGCCAGCAGCTTCCGGGGGGGTTCCTACGAGCAGTACTTC. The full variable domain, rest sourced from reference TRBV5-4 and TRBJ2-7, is ETGVTQSPTHLIKTRGQQVTLRCSSQSGHNTVSWYQQALGQGPQFIFQYYREEENGRGNFPPRFSGLQFPNYSSELNVNALELDDSALYLCASSFRGGSYEQYFGPGTRLTVT.

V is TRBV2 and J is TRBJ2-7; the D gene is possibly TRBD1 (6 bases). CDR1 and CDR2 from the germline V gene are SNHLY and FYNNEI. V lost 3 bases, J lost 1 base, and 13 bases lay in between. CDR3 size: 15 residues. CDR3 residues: CASSERQVPSYEQYF. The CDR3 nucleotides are TGTGCCAGCAGTGAGAGACAGGTGCCTTCCTACGAGCAGTACTTC.

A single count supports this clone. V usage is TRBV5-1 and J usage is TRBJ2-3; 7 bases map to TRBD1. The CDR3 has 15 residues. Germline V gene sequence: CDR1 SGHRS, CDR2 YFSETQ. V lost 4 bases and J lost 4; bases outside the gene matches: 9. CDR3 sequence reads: CASSPGQVGSDTQYF. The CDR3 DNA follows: TGCGCCAGCAGCCCCGGACAGGTTGGATCAGATACGCAGTATTTT.

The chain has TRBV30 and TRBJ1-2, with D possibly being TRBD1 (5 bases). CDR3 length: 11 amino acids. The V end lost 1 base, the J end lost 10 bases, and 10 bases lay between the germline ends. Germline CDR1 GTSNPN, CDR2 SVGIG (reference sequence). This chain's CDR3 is CAWSDRTYYTF. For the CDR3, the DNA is TGTGCCTGGAGTGATCGGACATACTACACCTTC.